Each of the 9 T cell receptor beta chains below was sequenced from the same sample in a study of identical twins. TCRdb re-analysed the 5' RACE reads in MiXCR, keeping a single row per CDR3 protein. The sample has some 270,000 distinct CDR3 sequences, 6.5% to 9.5% seen once. These records were also assigned to another study, of yellow fever vaccine responses in identical twins.

Sequenced material: CD8+ T cells sorted from blood. The receptors come from a woman aged 18-30 years in good health.

This chain connects TRBV29-1 to TRBJ1-2; D gene unclear. Trimming stripped 4 bases from V and 2 bases from J, with 5 bases between. The CDR3 runs to 11 residues. The germline V gene encodes CDR1 SQVTM and CDR2 ANQGSEA. The CDR3 region has the DNA TGCAGCGTTGGCGAGAACTATGGCTACACCTTC. Translated, it gives CSVGENYGYTF.

This clonotype occurred many times. The chain links TRBV5-1 to TRBJ2-7; 9 bases fit TRBD1. CDR3 length: 15 residues. CDR1 and CDR2 (germline): SGHRS, YFSETQ. Trimming at V came to 0 bases and at J to 3 bases, leaving 4 bases not matched to a gene. The chain's CDR3 is CASSLAGQGIYEQYF. CDR3 nucleotides: TGCGCCAGCAGCTTGGCTGGACAGGGGATCTACGAGCAGTACTTC.

This clonotype has a count of ten or more. The chain recombines TRBV5-6 with TRBJ2-5; D is ambiguous. CDR3 size: 15 residues. Germline V gene data show CDR1 as SGHDT and CDR2 as YYEEEE. V was cut by 0 bases and J by 5 bases, with 14 bases left in between. CDR3 residues: CASSLARVSTETQYF. The CDR3 DNA reads as TGTGCCAGCAGCTTGGCACGAGTCTCCACCGAGACCCAGTACTTC. Combining the CDR3 with reference TRBV5-6 and TRBJ2-5 gives the whole variable domain DAGVTQSPTHLIKTRGQQVTLRCSPKSGHDTVSWYQQALGQGPQFIFQYYEEEERQRGNFPDRFSGHQFPNYSSELNVNALLLGDSALYLCASSLARVSTETQYFGPGTRLLVL.

This clonotype was observed a few times. V and J are TRBV4-1 and TRBJ1-4; a possible D gene is TRBD1 (5 bases). In germline, CDR1 is MGHRA, CDR2 YSYEKL. The CDR3 totals 16 residues. The ends were cut back, 2 bases at V and 5 bases at J, with 15 bases in the middle. The CDR3 loop reads CASSQPSEQVNEKLFF. Here the CDR3 DNA reads TGCGCCAGCAGCCAACCGTCTGAACAGGTCAATGAAAAACTGTTTTTT.

In its sample, this clonotype was seen many times. The gene calls are TRBV5-1 and TRBJ2-7; no definite D call. Germline V gene lookup returns CDR1 SGHRS and CDR2 YFSETQ. V shed 0 bases and J shed 6 bases, with 16 bases lying between them. This CDR3 spans 15 amino acids. Written as DNA, the CDR3 is TGCGCCAGCAGCTTGGGGTCAACATATGTTCTCGAGCAGTACTTC. This translates into CASSLGSTYVLEQYF.

Within the sample, this clonotype is large (0.1 to 1%). The rearrangement joins TRBV7-9 to TRBJ1-2; no definite D call. The CDR3 is 13 residues long. Germline V gene data show CDR1 as SEHNR and CDR2 as FQNEAQ (reference sequence). V dropped 4 bases and J dropped 4 bases, with 10 bases sitting between them. The DNA of the CDR3 is TGTGCCAGCAGCTCCCAGGAGTTCTATGGCTACACCTTC. It encodes CASSSQEFYGYTF.

This clonotype showed up many times. The chain joins TRBV10-2 to TRBJ2-5; 12 nucleotides agree with TRBD2. CDR1 is WSHSY and CDR2 is SAAADI in the germline V gene. V lost 4 bases and J lost 4; bases outside the gene matches: 10. This CDR3 has 17 amino acids. The CDR3 region has the DNA TGCGCCAGCAGTGGACTAGCGGGAGTTTCAGTTATAGAGACCCAGTACTTC. Protein sequence: CASSGLAGVSVIETQYF.

The chain uses TRBV3-1 and TRBJ2-7; 10 bases line up with TRBD1. The CDR3 runs to 14 residues. Germline V CDR1 and CDR2: LGHDT, YNNKEL (reference sequence). The V gene end was trimmed by 4 bases and the J gene end by 5 bases; junction bases not matched to a gene: 5. The CDR3 is CASSLGTGVHEQYF. The CDR3 region has the DNA TGTGCCAGCAGCCTCGGGACAGGGGTCCACGAGCAGTACTTC.

This clonotype has ten or more counts. The chain combines TRBV5-5 with TRBJ2-1; no definite D call. This CDR3 contains 14 residues. The germline V gene has CDR1 SGHKS and CDR2 YYEKEE (reference sequence). V was trimmed by 4 bases and J by 5 bases, leaving 13 bases between them. CDR3 nucleotides: TGTGCCAGCAGCGGGTACCTTTGGGACAATGAGCAGTTCTTC. Translated: CASSGYLWDNEQFF.